This entry features one T cell receptor beta chain sequence. The sample is drawn from a study of blood T cell repertoires in COVID-19. Background on the study: The samples span acute and convalescent COVID-19 from the United States, Italy and Spain.

In the authors' workflow: Counts of nucleated cells, estimated from reference gene primer amplification, were obtained. The table came from immunoSEQ multiplex PCR; TCRdb's copy has only in-frame clones and leaves some out. V, J and clone size are taken as reported in that table, and D and trimming were inferred from the DNA itself. Seen here are around 320,000 clones, about 82% observed once, and the top ten hold around 7.2%. Germline V gene lookup returns CDR1 ENHRY and CDR2 SYGVKD. Between the trimmed V and J ends, which lost 4 bases and 7 bases, there was a span of 11 bases. The CDR3 extends over 13 amino acids.

The clonotype comes from a human donor in a cohort sampled during active COVID-19. The chain recombines TRBV10-3 with TRBJ1-5, with a tentative D call TRBD1 (5 bases). Sequenced: peripheral blood. Here the CDR3 reads CAISGRAGQPQHF. CDR3 coding DNA: TGTGCCATCAGTGGCAGGGCCGGGCAGCCCCAGCATTTT.